Listed below are T cell receptor beta chains from one sample, sequenced in a study of T cell responses to AZD1222 COVID-19 vaccine. Data came from immunoSEQ multiplex PCR; TCRdb stores just in-frame clones and leaves some out. The repertoire consists of 130,000 or so clones, with around 84% occurring once and the leading ten covering roughly 12%. The sample here was peripheral blood, taken on day 0 of AZD1222 vaccination. Receptors were obtained from an adult in good health. CDR3s include the opening cysteine and the closing phenylalanine or tryptophan. D genes are given only for firm matches. Size values are once, few and many counts, or a class for expanded clones, and some rows have none.

v_call	d_call	j_call	clone_size	cdr3_aa	cdr3_nt
TRBV9	TRBD2	TRBJ2-1	-	CASSSQPTGLAAYNEQFF	TGTGCCAGCAGCTCACAACCCACGGGACTAGCAGCCTACAATGAGCAGTTCTTC
TRBV10-3	-	TRBJ1-6	-	CAISESRQASNSPLHF	TGTGCCATCAGTGAGTCGAGACAGGCGAGTAATTCACCCCTCCACTTT
TRBV6-5	-	TRBJ1-2	few	CASSPLTGGYTF	TGTGCCAGCAGTCCACTGACCGGAGGCTACACCTTC
TRBV5-6	TRBD1	TRBJ1-2	-	CASSLVGQENNGYTF	TGTGCCAGCAGCTTGGTGGGACAGGAAAATAATGGCTACACCTTC
TRBV19	-	TRBJ1-6	-	CASSMGTAYNSPLHF	TGTGCCAGTAGTATGGGTACCGCCTATAATTCACCCCTCCACTTT
TRBV2	-	TRBJ1-2	-	CASSVLMTNYGYTF	TGTGCCAGCAGTGTCCTAATGACTAACTATGGCTACACCTTC
TRBV28	-	TRBJ2-7	few	CASSLSAYEQYF	TGTGCCAGCAGTTTAAGTGCGTACGAGCAGTACTTC
TRBV9	-	TRBJ1-2	-	CASSGRNREHGYTF	TGTGCCAGCAGCGGCCGTAACCGGGAACATGGCTACACCTTC
TRBV9	TRBD1	TRBJ1-5	-	CASSGAGTVGQPQHF	TGTGCCAGCAGCGGCGCTGGGACAGTGGGTCAGCCCCAGCATTTT
TRBV29-1	TRBD1	TRBJ2-3	-	CSVEGDRVADTQYF	TGCAGCGTTGAAGGGGACAGGGTGGCAGATACGCAGTATTTT
TRBV5-8	-	TRBJ1-5	-	CASSYPLGGQPQHF	TGTGCCAGCAGCTACCCACTCGGGGGTCAGCCCCAGCATTTT
TRBV20-1	-	TRBJ1-2	-	CSARVLYGYTF	TGCAGTGCTAGAGTTTTATATGGCTACACCTTC
TRBV5-1	-	TRBJ1-2	-	CASSLDREGGYTF	TGCGCCAGCAGCTTGGACAGGGAGGGAGGCTACACCTTC
TRBV18	-	TRBJ1-3	-	CASSSSLTGAGGNTIYF	TGTGCCAGCTCATCGAGCCTTACAGGCGCGGGCGGAAACACCATATATTTT
TRBV7-6	-	TRBJ2-2	-	CASSPGAGELFF	TGTGCCAGCAGCCCGGGGGCCGGGGAGCTGTTTTTT
TRBV11-3	-	TRBJ2-2	-	CASSLGEGALTGELFF	TGTGCCAGCAGCTTAGGGGAGGGGGCGCTCACCGGGGAGCTGTTTTTT
TRBV2	-	TRBJ1-3	-	CASSELGFMSGNTIYF	TGTGCCAGCAGTGAACTGGGGTTTATGTCTGGAAACACCATATATTTT
TRBV7-2	TRBD1	TRBJ1-4	-	CASSLGLNRGGEKLFF	TGTGCCAGCAGCTTAGGCCTTAACAGGGGAGGCGAAAAACTGTTTTTT
TRBV7-8	TRBD2	TRBJ2-2	-	CASTVGGGNTGELFF	TGTGCCAGCACTGTCGGCGGGGGGAACACCGGGGAGCTGTTTTTT
TRBV7-9	-	TRBJ1-1	-	CASSFAHTEAFF	TGTGCCAGCAGCTTTGCTCACACTGAAGCTTTCTTT
TRBV6-5	-	TRBJ2-1	-	CASIGASLNEQFF	TGTGCCAGCATCGGAGCTTCTCTCAATGAGCAGTTCTTC
TRBV27	-	TRBJ2-2	-	CASSPPREVVAGELFF	TGTGCCAGCAGTCCCCCTAGAGAGGTTGTCGCCGGGGAGCTGTTTTTT